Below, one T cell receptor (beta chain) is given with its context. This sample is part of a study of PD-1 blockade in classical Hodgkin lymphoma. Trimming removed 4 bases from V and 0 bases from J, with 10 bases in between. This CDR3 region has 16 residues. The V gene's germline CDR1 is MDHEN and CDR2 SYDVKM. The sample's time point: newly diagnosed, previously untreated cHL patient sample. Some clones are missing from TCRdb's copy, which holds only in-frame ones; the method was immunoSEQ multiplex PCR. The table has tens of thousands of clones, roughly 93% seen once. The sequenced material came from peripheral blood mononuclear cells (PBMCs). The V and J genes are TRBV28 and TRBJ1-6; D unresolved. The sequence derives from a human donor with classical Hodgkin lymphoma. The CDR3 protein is CASSYPSASYNSPLHF. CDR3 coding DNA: TGTGCCAGCAGTTACCCAAGTGCCTCCTATAATTCACCCCTCCACTTT. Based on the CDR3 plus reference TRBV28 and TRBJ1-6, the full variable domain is DVKVTQSSRYLVKRTGEKVFLECVQDMDHENMFWYRQDPGLGLRLIYFSYDVKMKEKGDIPEGYSVSREKKERFSLILESASTNQTSMYLCASSYPSASYNSPLHFGNGTRLTVT.